Listed here is a single T cell receptor beta chain. The sample is drawn from a study of cytomegalovirus exposure and HLA in healthy donors. Study overall: Prior work identified 120 million or so unique TCR beta sequences in around 170 million T cells.

Researchers ran the PCR with 60 Vbeta and 13 Jbeta primers. Generated by immunoSEQ multiplex PCR, the TCRdb table keeps only in-frame clones and is missing some. This table has roughly 150,000 clones, about 68% appearing once. Per the germline V gene, CDR1 is MGHRA and CDR2 is YSYEKL. V lost 3 bases to trimming and J lost 5 bases; unmatched junction nucleotides: 10. The CDR3 spans 16 residues. V and J are TRBV4-1 and TRBJ2-7; TRBD2 matches 10 bases. Sequencing input: PBMCs. The sequence was obtained from a man between 18 and 29 years old in good health and CMV-seronegative. CDR3: CASSQKLAGESHEQYF. The CDR3 DNA reads TGCGCCAGCAGCCAGAAGCTAGCGGGAGAATCCCACGAGCAGTACTTC.